The 23 T cell receptor beta chains in this list originate from one sample, sequenced in a study of OX40 agonist ivuxolimab in advanced cancers. The data were produced by immunoSEQ multiplex PCR, yet TCRdb's version contains in-frame clones alone and is incomplete. This table holds tens of thousands of clones, approximately 90% found once. Specimen: CD4+ or CD8+ T cells sorted from blood, collected in a trial of the OX40 agonist ivuxolimab. Receptors originate from an adult with an advanced solid tumor such as melanoma, head and neck, liver or kidney cancer.

This clone appeared once. The chain uses TRBV10-3 and TRBJ2-7, with TRBD2 identical over 10 bases. CDR1 and CDR2 from the germline V gene are ENHRY and SYGVKD. The J segment lost 2 bases and the V segment lost 4 bases, leaving 2 bases of the junction unmatched. This CDR3 is 14 amino acids long. CDR3 in amino acids: CAISGLAGAYEQYF. The CDR3 nucleotides read TGTGCCATCAGTGGGCTAGCGGGGGCCTACGAGCAGTACTTC.

This clone appeared a single time. The V and J genes are TRBV28 and TRBJ2-1; 8 bases fit TRBD2. Per germline, CDR1 MDHEN and CDR2 SYDVKM. The CDR3 length is 14 residues. V was clipped by 5 bases and J by 8 bases; unmatched bases: 8. CDR3 residues: CASSPRTSPHEQFF. CDR3 nucleotide sequence: TGTGCCAGCAGTCCCCGGACTAGCCCCCATGAGCAGTTCTTC.

The gene calls are TRBV27 and TRBJ1-2; D is possibly TRBD1 (5 bases). Trimming took 6 bases from V and 2 from J, leaving 13 bases between them. The germline V gene encodes CDR1 MNHEY and CDR2 SMNVEV (reference sequence). CDR3 length: 14 residues. The DNA of the CDR3 is TGTGCCAGCAGACGAGGGGCTTCGAACTATGGCTACACCTTC. Its translation: CASRRGASNYGYTF.

Of note for this clone: At one boundary the junction diverges from the germline segment, which might be a read error. The chain recombines TRBV6-6 with TRBJ2-7; 11 nucleotides align to TRBD2. The CDR3 has 15 residues. Germline values: CDR1 MNHNY, CDR2 SVGAGI (reference sequence). The chain's CDR3 is CASRYLTSGKYEQYF. CDR3 nucleotides: TGTGCCAGCAGATACTTGACTAGCGGGAAGTACGAGCAGTACTTC.

The chain carries TRBV7-9 and TRBJ2-3; 12 bases fit TRBD1. CDR1 is SEHNR, CDR2 FQNEAQ, per germline (reference sequence). The trim removed 2 bases at V and 4 bases at J, leaving 10 bases unmatched. The CDR3 spans 18 residues. The CDR3 DNA reads TGTGCCAGCAGCTTATGGGGACAGGGGGCGCGGGGGGCAGATACGCAGTATTTT. Translated, it gives CASSLWGQGARGADTQYF. The full variable domain, with the rest looked up from reference TRBV7-9 and TRBJ2-3, is DTGVSQNPRHKITKRGQNVTFRCDPISEHNRLYWYRQTLGQGPEFLTYFQNEAQLEKSRLLSDRFSAERPKGSFSTLEIQRTEQGDSAMYLCASSLWGQGARGADTQYFGPGTRLTVL.

On this clone: The sample carries other DNA sequences with the same CDR3. The V call is TRBV5-1, the J call TRBJ2-5, with D maybe TRBD1 (5 bases). With 0 bases removed from V and 4 bases from J, the gap between germline ends came to 7 bases. The germline V gene encodes CDR1 SGHRS and CDR2 YFSETQ. The CDR3 extends over 13 amino acids. The CDR3 is CASSLGQRETQYF. CDR3 in DNA: TGCGCCAGCAGCTTGGGACAGAGAGAGACCCAGTACTTC.

The V and J genes are TRBV19 and TRBJ1-1; a possible D gene is TRBD1 (6 bases). CDR1 and CDR2 (germline): LNHDA, SQIVND (reference sequence). Trimming took off 3 bases at V and 7 bases at J, with 18 bases between the two ends. This CDR3 spans 15 amino acids. The CDR3 reads CASSIPLTPQGEAFF. In nucleotides, the CDR3 is TGTGCCAGTAGTATCCCTTTGACCCCACAGGGTGAAGCTTTCTTT.

This chain joins TRBV4-1 and TRBJ2-3, with 10 bases fitting TRBD2. J gave up 1 base and V 1 base, and 5 bases lay outside the gene matches. Germline V lookup: CDR1 MGHRA, CDR2 YSYEKL. This CDR3 has 17 amino acids. DNA of the CDR3: TGCGCCAGCAGCCAAGGACTAGCGGGTCCCCGCACAGATACGCAGTATTTT. Translating it yields CASSQGLAGPRTDTQYF.

CDR3 sequence: CASSYGGVSANTEAFF. In nucleotides, the CDR3 is TGTGCCAGCAGTTACGGCGGTGTAAGTGCGAACACTGAAGCTTTCTTT. V gene TRBV6-6 combines with J gene TRBJ1-1; D unresolved. The CDR3 runs to 16 residues. The germline V gene has CDR1 MNHNY and CDR2 SVGAGI (reference sequence). Trimming removed 2 bases from V and 1 base from J, with 14 bases in between.

CDR3 bases: TGTGCCAGCAGCCACCCCGGACAGGGCGGCACCGGGGAGCTGTTTTTT. Its protein product is CASSHPGQGGTGELFF. The rearrangement links TRBV4-2 to TRBJ2-2; 8 bases are a match to TRBD1. Germline trimming cut 3 bases from V and 4 bases from J; bases unmatched to any gene: 7. The CDR3 runs 16 residues. Germline-derived CDR1 and CDR2 are LGHNA and YNFKEQ.

V usage is TRBV7-3 and J usage is TRBJ2-7; the match to TRBD2 covers 8 bases. The trim removed 5 bases at V and 3 bases at J, leaving 9 bases unmatched. This CDR3 comprises 15 residues. Germline-derived CDR1 and CDR2 are SGHTA and FQGTGA. The CDR3 region has the DNA TGTGCCAGCAGCCCAGGCGGAGCGGGAGACTACGAGCAGTACTTC. It specifies CASSPGGAGDYEQYF.

V usage is TRBV6-1 and J usage is TRBJ2-5, with 9 bases matching TRBD1. Germline values: CDR1 MNHNS, CDR2 SASEGT. V lost 10 bases, J lost 9 bases, and 9 bases stayed unmatched. The CDR3 runs to 12 residues. CDR3 nucleotide sequence: TGTGCCACCAGGGACAGGGCGTGGTCCCAGTACTTC. It translates to CATRDRAWSQYF.

The J gene is TRBJ2-5, the V gene TRBV7-3; D gene uncertain. V lost 4 bases to trimming and J lost 5 bases, with 17 bases between them. In germline, CDR1 is SGHTA, CDR2 FQGTGA. CDR3 size: 15 residues. The CDR3: CASSSSGVKEETQYF. CDR3 sequence (DNA): TGTGCCAGCAGCTCTAGTGGGGTAAAAGAGGAGACCCAGTACTTC.

The chain links TRBV10-3 to TRBJ2-7, with TRBD1 identical over 7 bases. The CDR3 consists of 14 residues. In germline, CDR1 is ENHRY, CDR2 SYGVKD. Unmatched junction bases numbered 8, after V lost 3 bases and J lost 6 bases. CDR3 nucleotide sequence: TGTGCCATCAGTGACCCCGACAGGGCGGGCGAGCAGTACTTC. Amino acid sequence: CAISDPDRAGEQYF.

V and J are TRBV2 and TRBJ2-5; 14 bases line up with TRBD2. CDR3 length: 14 residues. From germline, CDR1 is SNHLY and CDR2 FYNNEI. With 4 bases clipped from V and 5 bases from J, the junction kept 0 bases outside the gene matches. In nucleotides, the CDR3 is TGTGCCAGCAGTGGGACTAGCGGGAGGGAGACCCAGTACTTC. Translating gives CASSGTSGRETQYF.

CDR3 residues: CASSLGQGAHYGYTF. CDR3 nucleotides: TGTGCCAGCAGCTTGGGACAGGGGGCACACTATGGCTACACCTTC. The rearrangement links TRBV7-6 to TRBJ1-2; 12 nucleotides line up with TRBD1. V was clipped by 3 bases and J by 3 bases; unmatched bases: 2. The CDR3 is 15 amino acids. Germline assignment: CDR1 SGHVS and CDR2 FNYEAQ.

The chain has TRBV27 and TRBJ2-2; no definite D call. CDR3 length equals 12 residues. The ends were cut back, 8 bases at V and 4 bases at J, with 8 bases in the middle. The germline V gene has CDR1 MNHEY and CDR2 SMNVEV (reference sequence). The CDR3 DNA reads TGTGCCAGCGGGGTAGTCACCGGGGAGCTGTTTTTT. Residues: CASGVVTGELFF.

V and J are TRBV6-6 and TRBJ1-6, with D perhaps TRBD1 (5 bases). The CDR3 consists of 16 residues. The ends were cut back, 2 bases at V and 8 bases at J, with 16 bases in the middle. The germline V gene has CDR1 MNHNY and CDR2 SVGAGI (reference sequence). The CDR3 here is CASSYGGGKRDSPLHF. In DNA, the CDR3 is TGTGCCAGCAGTTACGGGGGGGGTAAAAGGGATTCACCCCTCCACTTT.

J is TRBJ2-3 and V is TRBV30; TRBD1 matches 8 bases. V lost 3 bases, J lost 3 bases, and 5 bases stayed unmatched. The CDR3 extends over 14 amino acids. Per the germline V gene, CDR1 is GTSNPN and CDR2 is SVGIG (reference sequence). The CDR3 DNA reads TGTGCCTGGAGGACAGGGGTGGGTACAGATACGCAGTATTTT. It specifies CAWRTGVGTDTQYF.

The chain uses TRBV9 and TRBJ2-1, with 7 bases aligning to TRBD1. V was pared by 3 bases and J by 7 bases, with 1 base of the junction left unmatched. The CDR3 is 12 residues long. The germline gives CDR1 SGDLS, CDR2 YYNGEE. In nucleotides, the CDR3 is TGTGCCAGCAGCGAGACAGGGAATGAGCAGTTCTTC. Its protein is CASSETGNEQFF.

This chain connects TRBV10-3 to TRBJ2-2; 7 bases are shared with TRBD1. The germline V gene encodes CDR1 ENHRY and CDR2 SYGVKD. This CDR3 comprises 15 residues. The trim removed 6 bases at V and 1 base at J, leaving 5 bases unmatched. The CDR3 DNA reads TGTGCCATCAGCCGGGACAGTAAGAACACCGGGGAGCTGTTTTTT. Translated: CAISRDSKNTGELFF.

V is TRBV6-6 and J is TRBJ2-3; 7 bases agree with TRBD2. Trimming removed 7 bases from V and 0 bases from J; junction bases left unmatched: 1. The CDR3 runs to 13 residues. Germline CDR1 MNHNY, CDR2 SVGAGI (reference sequence). CDR3 coding DNA: TGTGCCAGCATGGGGGGGAGCACAGATACGCAGTATTTT. Translating gives CASMGGSTDTQYF.

In regard to this clone: The junction and the germline gene differ at one end; a read error may be behind it. The chain joins TRBV7-7 to TRBJ2-7, with D unclear. This CDR3 contains 14 residues. Germline loops: CDR1 SSHAT, CDR2 FNYEAQ (reference sequence). The CDR3 here is CASSLGPAGFEQYF. CDR3 coding DNA: TGTGCTAGCAGCCTCGGACCCGCCGGGTTCGAGCAGTACTTC.